This entry describes one TCR beta chain. Its antigen remains unidentified. It was with 60 Vbeta and 13 Jbeta primers that the PCR ran. The repertoire was sequenced with immunoSEQ multiplex PCR; TCRdb's copy has only in-frame clones and lacks some. The sample has approximately 120,000 clones, 74% seen once. These data come from a study of cytomegalovirus exposure and HLA in healthy donors. Across the whole study: Unique TCR beta sequences numbering about 100 million came from about 179 million T cells in an earlier analysis. The study's findings and limits: In an earlier analysis, productive rearrangement rates for most beta V segments clustered near 87% or 30%.

The source of this sequence is a man aged 40-50 years in good health and CMV-seropositive. Sequenced input: PBMCs.

CDR3: CASRPWTGGISPLHF. CDR3 sequence (DNA): TGTGCCAGCAGACCCTGGACAGGGGGTATATCACCCCTCCACTTT. V is TRBV6-5 and J is TRBJ1-6, with 10 bases fitting TRBD1. The germline V gene has CDR1 MNHEY and CDR2 SVGAGI. Trimming cost V 6 bases and J 10 bases; bases outside gene matches: 9. The CDR3 runs to 15 residues.